This T cell receptor beta chain derives from a study of blood T cell repertoires in COVID-19. The CDR3 consists of 15 residues. V was trimmed by 8 bases and J by 0 bases, leaving 14 bases between them. The germline V gene has CDR1 MNHEY and CDR2 SVGAGI. Here immunoSEQ multiplex PCR was the method, and the copy in TCRdb shows in-frame clones only, minus some. The sample lists some 78,000 clones; about 83% were seen once. The chain recombines TRBV6-5 with TRBJ2-4; TRBD2 might be the D (6 bases). The source of this sequence is a man in his fifties or sixties with acute or convalescent COVID-19. Material: peripheral blood. CDR3 region: CASERGGLAKNIQYF. The CDR3, as DNA: TGTGCCAGCGAGCGTGGGGGGTTAGCCAAAAACATTCAGTACTTC.